This section outlines one T cell receptor beta chain sequence together with its context. Method: immunoSEQ multiplex PCR; TCRdb's copy keeps in-frame clones and lacks some. The table lists 70,000 to 90,000 clones, around nine tenths of them singletons. The sample originates from a study of blood T cell repertoires in COVID-19. Study at large: PBMCs, B-cell-depleted T cells, or T cells were the source of the cDNA or gDNA that made up the material.

Participant-given clinical history determined each cohort assignment. The CDR3 runs to 18 residues. Germline CDR1 reads SGHTA; CDR2 reads FQGNSA. J lost 1 base, V lost 2 bases, and 10 bases had no gene match. The TCR comes from a woman between 50 and 59 years old with acute COVID-19. The J gene is TRBJ2-2, the V gene TRBV7-2, with 7 bases fitting TRBD2. Material for sequencing was PBMCs or T cells enriched from blood (not recorded which). CDR3 sequence (DNA): TGTGCCAGCAGCTTATTGGGTATAACTAGCGTGAACACCGGGGAGCTGTTTTTT. The encoded protein is CASSLLGITSVNTGELFF.